This T cell receptor beta chain was obtained from a study of blood T cell repertoires in COVID-19. Study details: From T cells, B-cell-depleted T cells, or PBMCs came the material, which was cDNA or gDNA.

In the original workflow: Estimation of nucleated cell counts was performed using reference gene primer amplification. Generated by immunoSEQ multiplex PCR, the TCRdb table keeps only in-frame clones and is missing some. V and J calls and clone size are given by that table; D and trimming were obtained from the DNA. The profile covers under 150,000 clones, with about 88% appearing a single time and around 2.5% taken by the ten largest. Study members were between 18 and 89 years old and lived in about two dozen US regions. Cohort 3 recovered donors had two negative PCRs, clearance, or symptom resolution. Per the germline V gene, CDR1 is LGHNA and CDR2 is YSLEER. The CDR3 contains 16 residues. V was cut by 0 bases and J by 0 bases, with 9 bases left in between. This clone has just a few counts.

The specimen was PBMCs or T cells enriched from blood (not recorded which). This TCR came from a woman between 50 and 59 years old who had recovered from COVID-19. The V call is TRBV4-3, the J call TRBJ1-3; D unresolved. The CDR3 DNA is TGCGCCAGCAGCCAAGAGCCAGGAAACTCTGGAAACACCATATATTTT. It codes for CASSQEPGNSGNTIYF.